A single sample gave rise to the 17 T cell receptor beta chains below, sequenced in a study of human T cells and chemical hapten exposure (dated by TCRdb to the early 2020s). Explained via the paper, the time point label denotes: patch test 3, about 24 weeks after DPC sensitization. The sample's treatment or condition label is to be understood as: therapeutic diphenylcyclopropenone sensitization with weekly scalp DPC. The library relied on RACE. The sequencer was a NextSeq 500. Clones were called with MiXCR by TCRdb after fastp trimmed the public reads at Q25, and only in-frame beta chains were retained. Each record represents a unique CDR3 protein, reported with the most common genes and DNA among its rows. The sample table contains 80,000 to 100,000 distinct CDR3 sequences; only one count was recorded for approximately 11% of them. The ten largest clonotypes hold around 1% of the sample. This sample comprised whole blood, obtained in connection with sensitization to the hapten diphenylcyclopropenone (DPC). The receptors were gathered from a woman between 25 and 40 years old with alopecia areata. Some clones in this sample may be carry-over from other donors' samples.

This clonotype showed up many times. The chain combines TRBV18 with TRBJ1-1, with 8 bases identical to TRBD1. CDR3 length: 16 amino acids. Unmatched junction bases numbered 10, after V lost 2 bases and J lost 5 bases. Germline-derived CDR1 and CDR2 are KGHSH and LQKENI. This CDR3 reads CASSPVIGQGETEAFF. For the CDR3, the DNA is TGTGCCAGCTCACCAGTGATAGGACAGGGAGAGACTGAAGCTTTCTTT.

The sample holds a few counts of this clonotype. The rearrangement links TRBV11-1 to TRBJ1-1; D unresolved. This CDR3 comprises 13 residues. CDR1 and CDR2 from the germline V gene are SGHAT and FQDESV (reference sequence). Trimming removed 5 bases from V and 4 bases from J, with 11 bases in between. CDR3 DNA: TGTGCCAGCAGCCATGGCGGGCGCACTGAAGCTTTCTTT. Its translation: CASSHGGRTEAFF.

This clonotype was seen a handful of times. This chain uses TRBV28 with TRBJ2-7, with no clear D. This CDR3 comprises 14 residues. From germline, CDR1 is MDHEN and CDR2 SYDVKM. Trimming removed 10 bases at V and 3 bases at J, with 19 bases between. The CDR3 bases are TGTGCCACACATCGGTACCAATCAAGCTACGAGCAGTACTTC. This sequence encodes CATHRYQSSYEQYF.

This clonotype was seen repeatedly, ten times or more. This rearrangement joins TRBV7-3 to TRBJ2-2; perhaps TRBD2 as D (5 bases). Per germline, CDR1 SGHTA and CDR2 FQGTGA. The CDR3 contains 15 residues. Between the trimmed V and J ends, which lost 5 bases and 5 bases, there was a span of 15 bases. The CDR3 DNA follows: TGTGCCAGCAGCCCCCCTGGACTTCGGACCGGGGAGCTGTTTTTT. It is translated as CASSPPGLRTGELFF.

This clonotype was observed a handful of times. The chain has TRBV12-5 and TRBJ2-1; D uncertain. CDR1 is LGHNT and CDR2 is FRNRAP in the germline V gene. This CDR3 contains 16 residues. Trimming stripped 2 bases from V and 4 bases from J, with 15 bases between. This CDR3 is CASGLFLDPVYNEQFF. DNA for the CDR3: TGTGCTAGTGGTTTGTTTCTGGACCCAGTTTACAATGAGCAGTTCTTC.

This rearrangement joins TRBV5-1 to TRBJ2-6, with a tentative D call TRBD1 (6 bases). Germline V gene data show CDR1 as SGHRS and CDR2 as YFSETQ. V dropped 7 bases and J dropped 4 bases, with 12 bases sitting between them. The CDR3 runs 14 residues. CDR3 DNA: TGCGCCAGCGCCTCAGGGGCCGGGGCCAACGTCCTGACTTTC. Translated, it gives CASASGAGANVLTF.

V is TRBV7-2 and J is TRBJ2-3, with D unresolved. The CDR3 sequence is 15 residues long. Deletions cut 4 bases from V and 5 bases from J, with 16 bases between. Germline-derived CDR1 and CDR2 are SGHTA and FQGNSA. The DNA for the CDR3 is TGTGCCAGCAGCTGGGTGACTGGGTTTGAAGATACGCAGTATTTT. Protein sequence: CASSWVTGFEDTQYF.

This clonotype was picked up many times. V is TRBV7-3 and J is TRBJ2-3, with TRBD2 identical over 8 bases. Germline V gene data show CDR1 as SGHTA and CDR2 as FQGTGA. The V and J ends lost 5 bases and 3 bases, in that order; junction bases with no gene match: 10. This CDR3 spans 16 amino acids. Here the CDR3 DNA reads TGTGCCAGCAGCAGGCGGGCGGGAGGTGGTACAGATACGCAGTATTTT. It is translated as CASSRRAGGGTDTQYF. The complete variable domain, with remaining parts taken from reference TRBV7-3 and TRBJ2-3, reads GAGVSQTPSNKVTEKGKYVELRCDPISGHTALYWYRQSLGQGPEFLIYFQGTGAADDSGLPNDRFFAVRPEGSVSTLKIQRTERGDSAVYLCASSRRAGGGTDTQYFGPGTRLTVL.

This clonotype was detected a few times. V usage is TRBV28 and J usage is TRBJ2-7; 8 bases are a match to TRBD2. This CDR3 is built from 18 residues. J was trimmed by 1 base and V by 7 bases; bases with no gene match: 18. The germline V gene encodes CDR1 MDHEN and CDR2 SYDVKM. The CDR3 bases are TGTGCCAGCAATGTTTACCGTGGGGAGCGGGAGCGATCCTACGAGCAGTACTTC. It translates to CASNVYRGERERSYEQYF.

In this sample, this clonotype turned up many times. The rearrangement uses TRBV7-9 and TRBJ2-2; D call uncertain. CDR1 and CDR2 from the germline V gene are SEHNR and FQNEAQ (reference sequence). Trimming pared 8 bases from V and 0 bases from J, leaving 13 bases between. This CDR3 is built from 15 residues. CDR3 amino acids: CASGIGPSNTGELFF. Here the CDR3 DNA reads TGTGCCAGCGGGATCGGACCGTCGAACACCGGGGAGCTGTTTTTT.

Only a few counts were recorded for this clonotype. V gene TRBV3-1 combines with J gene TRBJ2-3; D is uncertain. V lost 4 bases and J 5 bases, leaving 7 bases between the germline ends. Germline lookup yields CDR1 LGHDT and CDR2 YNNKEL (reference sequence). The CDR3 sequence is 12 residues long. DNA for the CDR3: TGTGCCAGCAGCCCGCTAGGAGATACGCAGTATTTT. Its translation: CASSPLGDTQYF.

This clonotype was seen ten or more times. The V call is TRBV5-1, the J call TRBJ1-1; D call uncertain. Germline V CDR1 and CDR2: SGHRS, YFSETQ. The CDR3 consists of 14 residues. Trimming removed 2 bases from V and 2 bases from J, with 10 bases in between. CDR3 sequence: CASSFGQANTEAFF. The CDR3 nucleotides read TGCGCCAGCAGCTTTGGGCAGGCAAACACTGAAGCTTTCTTT.

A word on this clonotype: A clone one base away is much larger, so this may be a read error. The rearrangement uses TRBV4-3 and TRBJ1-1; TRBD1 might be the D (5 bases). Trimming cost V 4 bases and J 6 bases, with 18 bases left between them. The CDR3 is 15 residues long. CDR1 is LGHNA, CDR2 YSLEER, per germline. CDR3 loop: CASSPGTDTHAEAFF. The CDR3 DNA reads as TGCGCCAGCAGCCCTGGGACCGACACGCACGCTGAAGCTTTCTTT.

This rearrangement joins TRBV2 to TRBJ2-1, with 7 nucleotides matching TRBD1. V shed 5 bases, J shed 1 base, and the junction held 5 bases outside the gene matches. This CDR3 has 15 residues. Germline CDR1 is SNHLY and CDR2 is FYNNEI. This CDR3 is CASSTGTASYNEQFF. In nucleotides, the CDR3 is TGTGCCAGCAGTACCGGGACAGCTTCCTACAATGAGCAGTTCTTC.

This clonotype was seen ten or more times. The DNA for the CDR3 is TGTGCCAGCAGTGCACCCGGGGCCGGCCCCTACGAGCAGTACGTC. Translated, it gives CASSAPGAGPYEQYV. J is TRBJ2-7 and V is TRBV28; D assignment may be TRBD1 or TRBD2 (5 bases each). This CDR3 has 15 residues. Per germline, CDR1 MDHEN and CDR2 SYDVKM. V lost 5 bases and J 2 bases, leaving 16 bases between the germline ends.

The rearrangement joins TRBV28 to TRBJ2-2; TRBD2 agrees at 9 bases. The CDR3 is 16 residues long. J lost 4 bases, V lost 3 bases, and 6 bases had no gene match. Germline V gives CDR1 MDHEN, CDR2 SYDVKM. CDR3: CASSLREGRGTGELFF. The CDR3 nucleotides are TGTGCCAGCAGTTTGCGGGAGGGCCGGGGCACCGGGGAGCTGTTTTTT.

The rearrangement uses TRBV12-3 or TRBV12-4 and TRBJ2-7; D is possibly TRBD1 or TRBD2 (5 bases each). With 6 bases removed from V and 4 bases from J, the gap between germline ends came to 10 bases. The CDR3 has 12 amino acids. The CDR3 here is CASSRGAYEQYV. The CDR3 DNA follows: TGTGCCAGCAGCCGGGGCGCGTACGAGCAGTACGTC.